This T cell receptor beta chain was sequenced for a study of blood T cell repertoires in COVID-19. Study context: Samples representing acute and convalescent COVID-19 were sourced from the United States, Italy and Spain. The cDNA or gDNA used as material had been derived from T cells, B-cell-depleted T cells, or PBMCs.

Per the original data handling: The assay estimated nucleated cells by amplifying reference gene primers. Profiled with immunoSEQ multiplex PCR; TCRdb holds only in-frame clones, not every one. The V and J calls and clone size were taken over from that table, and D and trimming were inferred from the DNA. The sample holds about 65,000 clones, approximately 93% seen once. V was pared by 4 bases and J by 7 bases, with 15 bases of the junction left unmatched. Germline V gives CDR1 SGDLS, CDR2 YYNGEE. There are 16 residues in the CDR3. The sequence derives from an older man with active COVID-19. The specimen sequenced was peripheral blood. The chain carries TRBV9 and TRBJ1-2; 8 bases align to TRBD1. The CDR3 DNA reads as TGTGCCAGCAGCCCAGCCGGACAGGGCTCACGGGGTGGCTACACCTTC. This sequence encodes CASSPAGQGSRGGYTF.